The 7 T cell receptor beta chains in this list originate from one sample, sequenced in a study of follicular helper T cells after annual influenza vaccination. Here immunoSEQ multiplex PCR was the method, and the copy in TCRdb shows in-frame clones only, minus some. The repertoire holds nearly 15,000 clones, with about four fifths as singletons. Time point specified: 2014-2015 season, 7 days after vaccination. The sequences come from CXCR5+ CD38- circulating T follicular helper cells from blood, collected 7 days after influenza vaccination. Documented subset: circulating Tfh, non-naive CD4+CXCR5+PD-1+ (ICOS+CD38+ or ICOS-CD38-). The receptor set was obtained from an adult who received the influenza vaccine.

The rearrangement joins TRBV2 to TRBJ1-5; tentative D call: TRBD1 (6 bases). Germline V gene sequence: CDR1 SNHLY, CDR2 FYNNEI. The CDR3 runs 16 residues. V was clipped by 2 bases and J by 7 bases, with 18 bases between them. This CDR3 reads CASSESRGIGRQPQHF. CDR3 sequence (DNA): TGTGCCAGCAGTGAAAGCAGGGGAATTGGTCGCCAGCCCCAGCATTTT. Full variable domain (rest looked up from reference TRBV2 and TRBJ1-5): EPEVTQTPSHQVTQMGQEVILRCVPISNHLYFYWYRQILGQKVEFLVSFYNNEISEKSEIFDDQFSVERPDGSNFTLKIRSTKLEDSAMYFCASSESRGIGRQPQHFGDGTRLSIL.

V usage is TRBV28 and J usage is TRBJ1-2, with D hard to call. Deletions cut 2 bases from V and 6 bases from J, with 10 bases between. CDR3 length equals 13 residues. Per germline, CDR1 MDHEN and CDR2 SYDVKM. This chain's CDR3 is CASSLVQFHGYTF. The CDR3 DNA reads TGTGCCAGCAGTTTAGTACAGTTCCATGGCTACACCTTC.

The CDR3 DNA is TGTGCCAGCTCACCACCGTTCTCAGGATGGTCCGGGGAGCTGTTTTTT. Translating gives CASSPPFSGWSGELFF. The V gene is TRBV18, the J gene TRBJ2-2; D gene unclear. Trimming pared 0 bases from V and 6 bases from J, leaving 14 bases between. The germline V gene has CDR1 KGHSH and CDR2 LQKENI. This CDR3 is built from 16 residues.

The chain employs TRBV11-2 and TRBJ2-1; no definite D call. CDR3 length: 14 residues. V shed 8 bases and J shed 1 base, with 12 bases lying between them. From germline, CDR1 is SGHAT and CDR2 FQNNGV. The CDR3 spells CASGNSLSYNEQFF. The CDR3 DNA reads as TGTGCCAGCGGCAACAGTCTGTCCTACAATGAGCAGTTCTTC.

V is TRBV6-6 and J is TRBJ1-2; a weak D match, TRBD1 (5 bases). The V end was cut by 2 bases, the J end by 3 bases, with 16 bases between. The CDR3 is 16 amino acids. CDR1 is MNHNY, CDR2 SVGAGI, per germline (reference sequence). The CDR3 spells CASSYSRLGGDYGYTF. In DNA form, the CDR3 reads TGTGCCAGCAGTTACAGCCGTTTGGGGGGGGACTATGGCTACACCTTC.

The chain couples TRBV7-9 to TRBJ1-1; D is unclear. The CDR3 covers 15 residues. The ends were cut back, 4 bases at V and 3 bases at J, with 15 bases in the middle. Germline loops: CDR1 SEHNR, CDR2 FQNEAQ (reference sequence). CDR3 bases: TGTGCCAGCAGCTACGCGGACCGGGAGGACACTGAAGCTTTCTTT. Translation gives CASSYADREDTEAFF.

The chain is built from TRBV5-1 and TRBJ2-1, with 8 bases fitting TRBD2. This CDR3 is built from 16 residues. Germline V lookup: CDR1 SGHRS, CDR2 YFSETQ. V was pared by 3 bases and J by 2 bases, with 7 bases of the junction left unmatched. The CDR3 DNA follows: TGCGCCAGCAGCTCCACGGCGGGACTAGCCTACAATGAGCAGTTCTTC. It codes for CASSSTAGLAYNEQFF.